This paragraph covers one T cell receptor beta chain sequence. This sample is part of a study of blood T cell repertoires in COVID-19. The CDR3 sequence is 13 residues long. Germline CDR1 ENHRY, CDR2 SYGVKD. With 6 bases clipped from V and 10 bases from J, the junction kept 5 bases outside the gene matches. Original analysis: It was from reference gene primer amplification that nucleated cell counts were estimated. Sequencing used immunoSEQ multiplex PCR; TCRdb keeps in-frame clones, though not all of them. That table furnishes V, J and clone size, whereas the DNA furnished D and trimming. The data contain 200,000 to 250,000 clones, 65% to 90% of them singletons.

Sequenced material: peripheral blood. This TCR was sampled from a man aged 45-65 years with active or convalescent COVID-19. The chain uses TRBV10-3 and TRBJ1-6, with 8 nucleotides matching TRBD1. The CDR3 here is CAIRQDRESPLHF. CDR3 nucleotide sequence: TGTGCCATCAGACAGGACAGGGAATCACCCCTCCACTTT.